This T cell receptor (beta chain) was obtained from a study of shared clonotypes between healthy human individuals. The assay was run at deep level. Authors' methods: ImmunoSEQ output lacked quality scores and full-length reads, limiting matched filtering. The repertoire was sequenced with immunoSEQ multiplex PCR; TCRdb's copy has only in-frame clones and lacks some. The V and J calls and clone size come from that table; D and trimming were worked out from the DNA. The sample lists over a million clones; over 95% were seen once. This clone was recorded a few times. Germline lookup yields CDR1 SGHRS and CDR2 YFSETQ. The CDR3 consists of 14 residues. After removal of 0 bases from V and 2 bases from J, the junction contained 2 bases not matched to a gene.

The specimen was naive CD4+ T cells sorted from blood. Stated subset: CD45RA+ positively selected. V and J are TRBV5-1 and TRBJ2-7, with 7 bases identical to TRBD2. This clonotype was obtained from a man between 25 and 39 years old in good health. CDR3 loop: CASSLEAGTYEQYF. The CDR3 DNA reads TGCGCCAGCAGCTTGGAAGCGGGGACCTACGAGCAGTACTTC.